These 11 T cell receptor beta chains were sequenced from one sample in a study of T cell responses to AZD1222 COVID-19 vaccine. TCRdb's table, derived via immunoSEQ multiplex PCR, lists solely in-frame clones and lacks some. The profile shows 90,000 to 150,000 clones, about 90% of them singletons. This specimen was peripheral blood, taken on day 0 of AZD1222 vaccination. These receptors came from an adult in good health.

The genes are TRBV4-2 and TRBJ1-1; D may be TRBD1 (6 bases). CDR3 length equals 17 residues. V gave up 0 bases and J gave up 1 base, with 15 bases separating them. Germline CDR1 LGHNA, CDR2 YNFKEQ. The CDR3 loop is CASSQDLRGRGNTEAFF. In DNA form, the CDR3 reads TGTGCCAGCAGCCAAGATCTCCGGGGGCGGGGGAACACTGAAGCTTTCTTT.

The chain links TRBV6-5 to TRBJ1-5; D is unresolved. Germline CDR1 and CDR2: MNHEY and SVGAGI. The germline V and J ends were trimmed by 6 bases and 7 bases, with 10 bases remaining between them. The CDR3 extends over 12 amino acids. The CDR3 DNA is TGTGCCAGCAGATTGGGTGAACAGCCCCAGCATTTT. Translation gives CASRLGEQPQHF.

This clone occurred once. The rearrangement uses TRBV5-6 and TRBJ2-1, with D maybe TRBD1 (6 bases). The CDR3 loop spans 16 amino acids. Germline values: CDR1 SGHDT, CDR2 YYEEEE. V was cut by 3 bases and J by 2 bases, with 15 bases left in between. The chain's CDR3 is CASSYRVLAPYNEQFF. CDR3 DNA sequence: TGTGCCAGCAGCTACAGGGTCCTTGCGCCCTACAATGAGCAGTTCTTC.

The chain recombines TRBV7-3 with TRBJ2-2; either TRBD1 or TRBD2 may fit D (5 bases each). With 4 bases removed from V and 6 bases from J, the gap between germline ends came to 9 bases. This CDR3 spans 13 amino acids. CDR1 is SGHTA and CDR2 is FQGTGA in the germline V gene. CDR3: CASSSMGAGELFF. In nucleotides, the CDR3 is TGTGCCAGCAGCTCAATGGGGGCCGGGGAGCTGTTTTTT.

The chain links TRBV7-9 to TRBJ1-1; 7 positions match TRBD1. This CDR3 region has 19 residues. Germline trimming cut 1 base from V and 1 base from J; bases unmatched to any gene: 15. Germline V gives CDR1 SEHNR, CDR2 FQNEAQ (reference sequence). DNA of the CDR3: TGTGCCAGCAGCTTAGTCGGGATCCCTATAGGGGGCCAGAACACTGAAGCTTTCTTT. It is translated as CASSLVGIPIGGQNTEAFF.

The rearrangement uses TRBV10-1 and TRBJ2-2; 7 bases line up with TRBD1. Germline V lookup: CDR1 WNHNN, CDR2 SYGVQD (reference sequence). V gave up 8 bases and J gave up 4 bases; unmatched junction bases: 16. The CDR3 extends over 17 amino acids. In DNA, the CDR3 is TGCGCCAGCCTTTGGAGGACAGGCCTTCGAGGCACCGGGGAGCTGTTTTTT. It is translated as CASLWRTGLRGTGELFF.

The rearrangement joins TRBV7-9 to TRBJ1-4; tentatively, D is TRBD1 (6 bases). Trimming removed 8 bases from V and 6 bases from J, with 13 bases in between. The CDR3 extends over 13 amino acids. Germline V gene lookup returns CDR1 SEHNR and CDR2 FQNEAQ (reference sequence). The CDR3 loop is CASGRTEYEKLFF. The DNA for the CDR3 is TGTGCCAGCGGCCGGACAGAGTATGAAAAACTGTTTTTT. Combining the CDR3 with reference TRBV7-9 and TRBJ1-4 gives the whole variable domain DTGVSQNPRHKITKRGQNVTFRCDPISEHNRLYWYRQTLGQGPEFLTYFQNEAQLEKSRLLSDRFSAERPKGSFSTLEIQRTEQGDSAMYLCASGRTEYEKLFFGSGTQLSVL.

This rearrangement joins TRBV9 to TRBJ2-3, with D perhaps given as TRBD1 or TRBD2 (5 bases each). CDR1 is SGDLS and CDR2 is YYNGEE in the germline V gene. V was cut by 0 bases and J by 2 bases, with 10 bases left in between. This CDR3 comprises 15 residues. The DNA for the CDR3 is TGTGCCAGCAGCGTAGACGAGGGGCTCACAGATACGCAGTATTTT. Translated: CASSVDEGLTDTQYF.

Here the CDR3 DNA reads TGTGCCAGCAGTGAATCTTTCGGACAGGGGGGGAACGAGCAGTACTTC. Translated, it gives CASSESFGQGGNEQYF. The V gene is TRBV6-1, the J gene TRBJ2-7, with 10 bases identical to TRBD1. The germline V gene encodes CDR1 MNHNS and CDR2 SASEGT. V trimming: 2 bases; J trimming: 5 bases; junction bases outside the gene matches: 9. The CDR3 sequence is 16 residues long.

This clone has only one observation. This CDR3 reads CASSVKDTISGNTIYF. The CDR3 nucleotides read TGTGCCAGCAGCGTAAAGGACACCATCTCTGGAAACACCATATATTTT. The J gene is TRBJ1-3, the V gene TRBV9, with a possible D match to TRBD1 (5 bases). With 1 base removed from V and 0 bases from J, the gap between germline ends came to 11 bases. The germline gives CDR1 SGDLS, CDR2 YYNGEE. The CDR3 sequence is 16 residues long.

The V and J genes are TRBV7-2 and TRBJ1-1, with D possibly TRBD1 on 5 matching bases. The CDR3 contains 13 residues. Trimming removed 2 bases at V and 5 bases at J, with 9 bases between. Germline V lookup: CDR1 SGHTA, CDR2 FQGNSA. CDR3 loop: CASSLTTGTEAFF. In nucleotides, the CDR3 is TGTGCCAGCAGCTTAACCACAGGTACTGAAGCTTTCTTT.